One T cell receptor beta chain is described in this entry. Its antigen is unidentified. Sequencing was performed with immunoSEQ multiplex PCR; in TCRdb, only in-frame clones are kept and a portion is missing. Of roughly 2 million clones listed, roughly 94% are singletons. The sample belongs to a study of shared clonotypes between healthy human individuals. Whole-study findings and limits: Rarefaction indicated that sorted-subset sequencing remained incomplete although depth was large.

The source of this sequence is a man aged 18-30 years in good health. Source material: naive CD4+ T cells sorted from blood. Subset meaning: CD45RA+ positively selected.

The CDR3: CASSAEGSKLLGQPQHF. The CDR3 bases are TGTGCCAGCAGCGCGGAGGGGTCTAAACTCCTGGGTCAGCCCCAGCATTTT. The chain combines TRBV7-8 with TRBJ1-5; the D gene is possibly TRBD1 (5 bases). The V and J ends lost 5 bases and 6 bases respectively, with 23 bases between them. The length of the CDR3 is 17 residues. The V gene's germline CDR1 is SGHVS and CDR2 FQNEAQ.